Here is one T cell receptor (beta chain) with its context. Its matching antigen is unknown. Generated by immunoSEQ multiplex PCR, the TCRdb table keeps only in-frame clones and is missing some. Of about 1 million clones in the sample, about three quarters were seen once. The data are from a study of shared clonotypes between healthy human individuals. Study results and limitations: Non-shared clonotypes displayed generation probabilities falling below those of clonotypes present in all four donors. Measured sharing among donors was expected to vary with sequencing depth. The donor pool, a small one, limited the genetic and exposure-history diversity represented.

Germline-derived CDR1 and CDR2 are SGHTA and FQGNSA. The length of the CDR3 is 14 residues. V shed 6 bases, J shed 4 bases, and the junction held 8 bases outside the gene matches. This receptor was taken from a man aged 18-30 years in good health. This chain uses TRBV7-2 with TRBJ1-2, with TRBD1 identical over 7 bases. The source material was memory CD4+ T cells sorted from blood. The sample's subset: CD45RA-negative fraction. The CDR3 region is CASREPGQIYGYTF. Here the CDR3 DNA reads TGTGCCAGCAGAGAACCGGGACAGATCTATGGCTACACCTTC.